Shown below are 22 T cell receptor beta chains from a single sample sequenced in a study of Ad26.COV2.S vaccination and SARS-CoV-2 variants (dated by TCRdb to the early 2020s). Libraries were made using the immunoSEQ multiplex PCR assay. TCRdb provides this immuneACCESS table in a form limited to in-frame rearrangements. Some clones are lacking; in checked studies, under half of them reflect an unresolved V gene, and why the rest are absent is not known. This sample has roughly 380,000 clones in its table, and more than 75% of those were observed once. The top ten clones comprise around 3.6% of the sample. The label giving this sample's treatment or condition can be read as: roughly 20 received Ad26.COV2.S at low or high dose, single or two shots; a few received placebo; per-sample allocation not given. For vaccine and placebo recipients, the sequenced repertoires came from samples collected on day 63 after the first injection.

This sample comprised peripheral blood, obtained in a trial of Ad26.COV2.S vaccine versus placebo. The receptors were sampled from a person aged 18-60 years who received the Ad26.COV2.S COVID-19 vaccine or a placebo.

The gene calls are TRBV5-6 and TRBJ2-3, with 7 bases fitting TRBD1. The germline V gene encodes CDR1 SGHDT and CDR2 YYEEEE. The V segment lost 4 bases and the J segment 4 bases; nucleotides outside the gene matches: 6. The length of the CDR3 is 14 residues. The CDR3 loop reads CASSDRDRADTQYF. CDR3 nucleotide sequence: TGTGCCAGCAGCGACCGGGACAGAGCAGATACGCAGTATTTT.

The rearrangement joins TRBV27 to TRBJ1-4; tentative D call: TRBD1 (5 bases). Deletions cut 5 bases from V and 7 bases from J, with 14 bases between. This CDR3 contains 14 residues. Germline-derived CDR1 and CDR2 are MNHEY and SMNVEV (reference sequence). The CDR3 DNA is TGTGCCAGCAGTCCAGGGTTTGGGCGTGAAAAACTGTTTTTT. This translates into CASSPGFGREKLFF.

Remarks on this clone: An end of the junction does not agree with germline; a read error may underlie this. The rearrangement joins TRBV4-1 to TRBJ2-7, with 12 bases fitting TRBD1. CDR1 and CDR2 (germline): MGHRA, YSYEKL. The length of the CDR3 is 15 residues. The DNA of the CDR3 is TGCGCCAGCACCCAAACCGGGACAGGGGGCGGCGAGCAGTACTTC. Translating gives CASTQTGTGGGEQYF.

The DNA for the CDR3 is TGCGCCAGCAGTTCGTTCAGGAGGAACCAAGAGACCCAGTACTTC. Encoded protein: CASSSFRRNQETQYF. The rearrangement links TRBV5-1 to TRBJ2-5; D possibly corresponds to TRBD2 (5 bases). V gave up 5 bases and J gave up 0 bases, with 14 bases separating them. The CDR3 is made up of 15 amino acids. The germline gives CDR1 SGHRS, CDR2 YFSETQ.

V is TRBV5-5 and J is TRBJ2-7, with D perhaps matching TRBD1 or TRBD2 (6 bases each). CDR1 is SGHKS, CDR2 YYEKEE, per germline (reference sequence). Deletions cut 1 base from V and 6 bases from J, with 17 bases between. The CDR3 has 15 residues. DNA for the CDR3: TGTGCCAGCAGCTTGTTCCAGGGGAGGATTGGCGAGCAGTACTTC. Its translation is CASSLFQGRIGEQYF.

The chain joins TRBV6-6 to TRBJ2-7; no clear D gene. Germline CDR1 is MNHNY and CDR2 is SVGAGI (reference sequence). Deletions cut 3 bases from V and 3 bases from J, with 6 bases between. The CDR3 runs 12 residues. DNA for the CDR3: TGTGCCAGCAGTTATTCGGACTACGAGCAGTACTTC. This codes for CASSYSDYEQYF.

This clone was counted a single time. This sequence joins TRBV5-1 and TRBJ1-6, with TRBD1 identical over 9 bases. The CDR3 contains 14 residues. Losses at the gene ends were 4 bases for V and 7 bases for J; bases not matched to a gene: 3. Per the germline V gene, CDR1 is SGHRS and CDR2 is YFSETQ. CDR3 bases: TGCGCCAGCAGCCCGGGACAGGGCAATTCACCCCTCCACTTT. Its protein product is CASSPGQGNSPLHF.

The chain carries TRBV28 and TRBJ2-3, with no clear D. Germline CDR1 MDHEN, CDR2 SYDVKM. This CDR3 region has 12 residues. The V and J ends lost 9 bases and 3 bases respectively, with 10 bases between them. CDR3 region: CARPGGTDTQYF. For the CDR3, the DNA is TGTGCCAGACCGGGTGGTACAGATACGCAGTATTTT.

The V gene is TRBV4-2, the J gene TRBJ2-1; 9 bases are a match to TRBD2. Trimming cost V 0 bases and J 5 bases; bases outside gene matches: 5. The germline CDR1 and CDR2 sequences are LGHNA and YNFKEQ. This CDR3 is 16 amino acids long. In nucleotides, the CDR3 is TGTGCCAGCAGCCAAGATCGAGCGGGGGGTCACAATGAGCAGTTCTTC. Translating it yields CASSQDRAGGHNEQFF.

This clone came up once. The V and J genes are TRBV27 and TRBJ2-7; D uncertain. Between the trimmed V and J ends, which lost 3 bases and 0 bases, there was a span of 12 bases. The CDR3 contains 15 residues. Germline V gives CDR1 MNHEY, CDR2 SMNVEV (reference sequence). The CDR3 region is CASSFLGQASYEQYF. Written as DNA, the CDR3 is TGTGCCAGCAGTTTTTTAGGGCAGGCCTCCTACGAGCAGTACTTC.

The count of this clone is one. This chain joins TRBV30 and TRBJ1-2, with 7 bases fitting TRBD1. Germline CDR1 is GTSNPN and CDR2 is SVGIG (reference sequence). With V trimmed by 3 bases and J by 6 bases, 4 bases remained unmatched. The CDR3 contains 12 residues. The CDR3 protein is CAWSPGGHGYTF. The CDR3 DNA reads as TGTGCCTGGAGCCCAGGGGGTCATGGCTACACCTTC.

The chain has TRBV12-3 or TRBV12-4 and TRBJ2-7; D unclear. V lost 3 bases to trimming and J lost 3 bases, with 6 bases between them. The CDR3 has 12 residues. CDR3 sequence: CASSFASYEQYF. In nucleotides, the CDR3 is TGTGCCAGCAGTTTCGCCAGCTACGAGCAGTACTTC.

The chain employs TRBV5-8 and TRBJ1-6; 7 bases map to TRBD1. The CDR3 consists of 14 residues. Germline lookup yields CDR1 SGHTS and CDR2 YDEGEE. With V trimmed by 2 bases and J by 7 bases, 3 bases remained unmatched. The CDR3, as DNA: TGTGCCAGCAGCTTCCGACAGGGAAATTCACCCCTCCACTTT. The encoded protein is CASSFRQGNSPLHF.

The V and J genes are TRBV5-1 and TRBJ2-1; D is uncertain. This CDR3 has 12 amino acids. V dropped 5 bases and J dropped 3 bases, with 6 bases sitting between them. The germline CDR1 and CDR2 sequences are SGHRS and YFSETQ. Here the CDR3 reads CASSPDYNEQFF. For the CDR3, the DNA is TGCGCCAGCAGTCCGGACTACAATGAGCAGTTCTTC.

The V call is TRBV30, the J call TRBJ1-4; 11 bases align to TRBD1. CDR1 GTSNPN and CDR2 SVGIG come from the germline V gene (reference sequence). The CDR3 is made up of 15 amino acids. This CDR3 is CATGQGATVGEKLFF. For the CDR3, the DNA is TGTGCAACCGGACAGGGGGCGACGGTTGGCGAAAAACTGTTTTTT.

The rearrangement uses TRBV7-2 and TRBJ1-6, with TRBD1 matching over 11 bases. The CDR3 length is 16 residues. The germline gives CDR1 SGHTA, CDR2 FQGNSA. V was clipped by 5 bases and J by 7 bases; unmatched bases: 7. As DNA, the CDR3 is TGTGCCAGCAGCACGGGGACAGGGGGAACAAATTCACCCCTCCACTTT. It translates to CASSTGTGGTNSPLHF.

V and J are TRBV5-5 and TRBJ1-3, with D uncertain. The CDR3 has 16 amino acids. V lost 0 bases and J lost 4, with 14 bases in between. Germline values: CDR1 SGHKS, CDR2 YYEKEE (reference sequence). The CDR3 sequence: CASSLGPRQPGNTIYF. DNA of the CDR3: TGTGCCAGCAGCTTGGGCCCCCGCCAGCCCGGAAACACCATATATTTT.

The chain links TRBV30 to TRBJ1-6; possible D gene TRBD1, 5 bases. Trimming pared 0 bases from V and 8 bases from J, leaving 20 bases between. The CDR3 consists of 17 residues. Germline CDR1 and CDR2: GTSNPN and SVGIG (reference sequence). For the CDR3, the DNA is TGTGCCTGGAGTGTACAGGCCCCGTTTCTTAATTATTCACCCCTCCACTTT. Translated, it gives CAWSVQAPFLNYSPLHF.

For the CDR3, the DNA is TGTGCCAGCAGCCACCAAAGACTAGCGGGGAGAACAGATACGCAGTATTTT. It specifies CASSHQRLAGRTDTQYF. The V gene is TRBV3-1 (or the pseudogene TRBV3-2), the J gene TRBJ2-3; TRBD2 agrees at 11 bases. CDR3 length equals 17 residues. The V gene's germline CDR1 is LGHDT and CDR2 YNNKEL (reference sequence). Unmatched junction bases numbered 8, after V lost 3 bases and J lost 3 bases.

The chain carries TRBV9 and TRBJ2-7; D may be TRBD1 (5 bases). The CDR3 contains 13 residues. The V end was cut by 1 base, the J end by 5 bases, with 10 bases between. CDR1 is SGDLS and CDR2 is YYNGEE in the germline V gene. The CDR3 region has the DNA TGTGCCAGCAGCGTACGCAGGGCCCACGAGCAGTACTTC. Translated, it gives CASSVRRAHEQYF.

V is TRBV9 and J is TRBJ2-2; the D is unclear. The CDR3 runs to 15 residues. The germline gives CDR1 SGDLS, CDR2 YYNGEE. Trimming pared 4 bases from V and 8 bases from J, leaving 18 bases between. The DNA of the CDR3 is TGTGCCAGCAGCCCCCAAGGGCCTCTGGGGGGGGAGCTGTTTTTT. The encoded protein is CASSPQGPLGGELFF.

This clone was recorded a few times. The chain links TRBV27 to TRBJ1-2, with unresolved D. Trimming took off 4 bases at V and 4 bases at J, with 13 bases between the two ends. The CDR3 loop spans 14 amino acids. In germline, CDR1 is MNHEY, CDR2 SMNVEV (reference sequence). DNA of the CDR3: TGTGCCAGCAGTTACGAGCCGGGGATCTATGGCTACACCTTC. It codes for CASSYEPGIYGYTF.